This T cell receptor beta chain was observed in a study of blood T cell repertoires in COVID-19. The table came from immunoSEQ multiplex PCR; TCRdb's copy has only in-frame clones and leaves some out. In the table there are 200,000 to 250,000 clones, about four fifths of which are singletons. Germline values: CDR1 MNHNS, CDR2 SASEGT. V shed 0 bases and J 4 bases; nucleotides not matched to a gene: 3. CDR3 size: 16 residues. Sequenced: PBMCs or T cells enriched from blood (not recorded which). The chain recombines TRBV6-1 with TRBJ2-1, with 10 bases matching TRBD2. The receptor was isolated from a woman in her sixties who had recovered from COVID-19. The CDR3 DNA reads TGTGCCAGCAGTGAAGCAGCGGGAGGGGGGTACAATGAGCAGTTCTTC. Translated, it gives CASSEAAGGGYNEQFF.